Following are 13 T cell receptor beta chains from one sample sequenced in a study of CD8+CD57+ T cells in acquired aplastic anemia (dated by TCRdb to the late 2010s). Instrument on record: Illumina HiSeq 2000. Genomic DNA was used as template for profiling of TCR beta VDJ combinations and CDR3 sequences. Using fastp at Q25 and MiXCR, TCRdb reprocessed the public reads and kept productive beta chains. Rows are combined by CDR3 protein, so each entry shows the most common genes and DNA. Here the sample has more than 150,000 distinct CDR3 sequences; under 70% occur a single time. The top ten clonotypes cover around 46% of the sample. The material sequenced was sorted CD4+, CD8+, or CD8+CD57+ T cells (not recorded which) from PBMCs. These receptors originate from a human donor with severe aplastic anemia or a healthy control (not recorded which).

The V gene is TRBV19, the J gene TRBJ1-6; D unclear. From germline, CDR1 is LNHDA and CDR2 SQIVND (reference sequence). The V end lost 3 bases, the J end lost 6 bases, and 6 bases lay between the germline ends. The CDR3 length is 13 residues. The CDR3 bases are TGTGCCAGTAGTATGGACGGTAATTCACCCCTCCACTTT. This codes for CASSMDGNSPLHF.

The J gene is TRBJ1-6, the V gene TRBV6-6; D is perhaps TRBD1 (5 bases). Germline loops: CDR1 MNHNY, CDR2 SVGAGI (reference sequence). Trimming cost V 6 bases and J 12 bases, with 18 bases left between them. The CDR3 consists of 14 residues. CDR3 nucleotides: TGTGCCAGCAGGCCGGGACTAGCGGGGGGACCCCTCCACTTT. Translating gives CASRPGLAGGPLHF.

The rearrangement uses TRBV25-1 and TRBJ2-7, with a possible D match to TRBD1 (6 bases). Per the germline V gene, CDR1 is MGHDK and CDR2 is SYGVNS. Deletions cut 2 bases from V and 0 bases from J, with 14 bases between. This CDR3 has 16 residues. The CDR3, as DNA: TGTGCCAGCAGTGAAACGAGCCAGGGGAGCTCCTACGAGCAGTACTTC. It encodes CASSETSQGSSYEQYF.

V gene TRBV29-1 combines with J gene TRBJ1-4, with D possibly being TRBD1 (6 bases). CDR3 size: 16 residues. The V end was cut by 4 bases, the J end by 5 bases, with 20 bases between. Per the germline V gene, CDR1 is SQVTM and CDR2 is ANQGSEA. The CDR3: CSVVLGEDRFNEKLFF. The CDR3 nucleotides are TGCAGCGTTGTATTGGGGGAAGACAGGTTCAATGAAAAACTGTTTTTT.

The J gene is TRBJ2-7, the V gene TRBV20-1; TRBD2 matches 9 bases. V lost 2 bases to trimming and J lost 5 bases; unmatched junction nucleotides: 10. This CDR3 has 15 amino acids. CDR1 is DFQATT, CDR2 SNEGSKA, per germline (reference sequence). The DNA for the CDR3 is TGCAGTGCTAGACCTCCCGGGACTAGCTTCGACGAGCAGTACTTC. It is translated as CSARPPGTSFDEQYF.

J is TRBJ1-1 and V is TRBV27; TRBD1 aligns across 7 bases. Germline V gene lookup returns CDR1 MNHEY and CDR2 SMNVEV (reference sequence). The CDR3 length is 15 residues. Germline trimming cut 2 bases from V and 4 bases from J; bases unmatched to any gene: 7. The CDR3 protein is CASSLLGGGGTEAFF. As DNA, the CDR3 is TGTGCCAGCAGTTTACTAGGGGGCGGCGGCACTGAAGCTTTCTTT.

Ten or more counts support this clonotype. This chain connects TRBV20-1 to TRBJ1-6, with TRBD1 as a possible D gene (5 bases). The CDR3 is 13 amino acids. Germline CDR1 DFQATT, CDR2 SNEGSKA (reference sequence). Trimming pared 1 base from V and 11 bases from J, leaving 12 bases between. The CDR3 loop reads CSARAGGETPLHF. As DNA, the CDR3 is TGCAGTGCTAGAGCTGGGGGGGAAACACCCCTCCACTTT.

This clonotype has only one observation. The chain combines TRBV12-3 or TRBV12-4 with TRBJ1-5, with D unresolved. V was cut by 7 bases and J by 3 bases, with 13 bases left in between. This CDR3 is built from 14 residues. CDR3 protein: CASTPDRYNQPQHF. Here the CDR3 DNA reads TGTGCCAGCACCCCCGACCGATACAATCAGCCCCAGCATTTT.

The genes are TRBV7-8 and TRBJ1-2; D is possibly TRBD1 (5 bases). Germline V gene lookup returns CDR1 SGHVS and CDR2 FQNEAQ. V was clipped by 5 bases and J by 12 bases, with 16 bases between them. CDR3 length: 12 residues. CDR3 bases: TGTGCCAGCAGCGATCGTACCGGGACTCACACCTTC. Residues: CASSDRTGTHTF.

This clonotype was observed many times. The chain carries TRBV4-2 and TRBJ2-2; 7 nucleotides agree with TRBD2. The germline CDR1 and CDR2 sequences are LGHNA and YNFKEQ. The V gene end was trimmed by 3 bases and the J gene end by 5 bases; junction bases not matched to a gene: 18. CDR3 size: 19 residues. This CDR3 is CASSHTLSRGLVSTGELFF. For the CDR3, the DNA is TGTGCCAGCAGCCACACACTCAGCCGTGGACTAGTCAGTACCGGGGAGCTGTTTTTT.

The V gene is TRBV19, the J gene TRBJ2-1; the D is unclear. CDR1 and CDR2 (germline): LNHDA, SQIVND (reference sequence). V gave up 2 bases and J gave up 9 bases, with 11 bases separating them. CDR3 length: 13 amino acids. CDR3 in DNA: TGTGCCAGTAGTATACCCCCAGGAGTTGAGCAGTTCTTC. It specifies CASSIPPGVEQFF.

The chain employs TRBV12-5 and TRBJ1-6; maybe TRBD1 (6 bases). The CDR3 totals 15 residues. Germline V lookup: CDR1 LGHNT, CDR2 FRNRAP. CDR3 sequence: CASSLGRGVNSPLHF. The CDR3 DNA reads as TGTGCCAGCAGTTTAGGCAGGGGTGTTAATTCACCCCTCCACTTT.

This chain connects TRBV7-2 to TRBJ2-7; D may correspond to TRBD1 or TRBD2 (5 bases each). The CDR3 totals 16 residues. Germline loops: CDR1 SGHTA, CDR2 FQGNSA. Trimming shortened V by 1 base and J by 6 bases, and 19 bases separated the two germline ends. Here the CDR3 DNA reads TGTGCCAGCAGCTTAGGATTGGCAGGGACGAACACCGAGCAGTACTTC. It codes for CASSLGLAGTNTEQYF.